This T cell receptor beta chain was found in a study of immune characteristics of hereditary and idiopathic chronic pancreatitis. Turning to the overall study: Local pancreatic immune cells and TCRbeta repertoires were profiled in hereditary and idiopathic chronic pancreatitis and were compared with control organ donor pancreases. In total, roughly 5 control pancreases, roughly seven hereditary chronic pancreatitis pancreases and roughly six idiopathic chronic pancreatitis pancreases underwent TCRbeta sequencing. The gDNA-based approach was selected because the approach required minimal in vitro experimental manipulation of T cells infiltrating the pancreas. The paper as a whole reports these results and caveats: Differences in Vbeta-Jbeta gene family usage, including TRBV10, TRBV19, TRBV23 and TRBV5, were found between hereditary and idiopathic chronic pancreatitis. Compared with controls, both chronic pancreatitis groups had significantly higher TCRbeta repertoire diversity and lower clonality. The study did not include chronic pancreatitis caused by alcohol use. Numbers of productive TCR rearrangements correlated positively with disease severity scores among some 13 chronic pancreatitis patients. Because patient tissue could be obtained only at the time of TPIAT, differences in disease duration may have affected the immune findings.

V is shortened by 2 bases, J by 1 base, and the region joining them spans 15 bases. Sequences SGDLS (CDR1) and YYNGEE (CDR2) are obtained from the germline V gene. Inclusive of the bounding cysteine and phenylalanine, the CDR3 is 16 residues long. Only CDR3 DNA remains: 48 bases, in frame from the first base. Of note for this clone: Its antigen is currently not known. No qualities accompany the bases; no much larger clone lies one base away.

Library construction relied on the immunoSEQ multiplex PCR assay. From pancreatic genomic DNA, the TCRbeta CDR3 region along with adjacent sequences was amplified and then sequenced. The original methods were these. Repertoire diversity was measured as a mean normalized Shannon-Wiener index, alongside productive clonality and productive rearrangement counts. The nonparametric Mann-Whitney U test was used to compare repertoire metrics between controls and chronic pancreatitis. A clonotype counted as shared when its CDR3beta sequence had identical amino acid composition and length across subjects. Held by TCRdb, this immuneACCESS table contains in-frame sequences only and omits some clones. Under half of the omission traces to an unresolved V gene where checked; the cause of the rest is unknown. D and trimming were read from the DNA, whereas the V and J calls and clone size are those reported in that table. The sample contains roughly 13,000 clones, around four fifths of them found a single time. The ten largest clonotypes hold 12% to 15% of the sample.

Chronic pancreatitis pancreas tissue came from patients undergoing total pancreatectomy with islet autotransplantation (TPIAT). Included chronic pancreatitis patients had no known history of diabetes. For TCRbeta sequencing, genomic DNA was extracted directly from bulk pancreas tissue without sorting T cells. Pancreas tissues were collected consecutively from patients and organ donors at two US centers. The sequence came from a human donor with chronic pancreatitis. The chain links TRBV9 with TRBJ2-5, with TRBD1 as a weak D call on 6 bases. Sequenced input: pancreas tissue with hereditary chronic pancreatitis. CDR3 sequence: CASSVGTGTSQETQYF. The nucleotide sequence is given as TGTGCCAGCAGCGTGGGCACAGGGACGTCCCAAGAGACCCAGTACTTC.